This TCR beta chain was sequenced for a study of T-cell reconstitution after alpha-beta-depleted transplantation in children. Preparation of the TCRbeta library was carried out with unique molecular identifiers. TCRdb re-analysed the PCR reads in MiXCR, keeping a single row per CDR3 protein. This repertoire shows over 100,000 distinct CDR3 sequences, approximately 10% found once; its top ten account for around 35%. Regarding the study as a whole: Newly produced T cells mostly provided counts and TCRbeta diversity after one year, as hyperexpanded clones declined.

By its share, this clonotype is medium-sized. Its target is not known. Trimming shortened V by 1 base and J by 2 bases, and 8 bases separated the two germline ends. Germline CDR1 is LNHNV and CDR2 is YYDKDF (reference sequence). The CDR3 spans 14 residues. Sequencing used PBMCs, obtained before TCRalphabeta/CD19-depleted stem cell transplant. The chain is built from TRBV15 and TRBJ2-5; D ambiguous. The sequence derives from a boy aged 2 to 9 with acute lymphoblastic leukemia, due to receive a stem cell transplant. The CDR3: CATSRASQQETQYF. DNA of the CDR3: TGTGCCACCAGCAGAGCTTCGCAGCAAGAGACCCAGTACTTC.